The present T cell receptor (beta chain) was sequenced within a study of T cell repertoires in cytomegalovirus infection. About the study: Evidence of both CMV infection and a matching HLA type came from public TCR beta signatures.

The CDR3 covers 14 residues. From germline, CDR1 is MNHEY and CDR2 SVGEGT. Trimming left V 2 bases short and J 0 bases short, with 7 bases between. This clonotype was seen a handful of times. Antigen: not known. TCRdb redid the calling of the reads with MiXCR, one entry per CDR3 protein. The table has about 920,000 distinct CDR3 sequences, roughly 30% seen once; the top ten hold around 15%. The TCR comes from a human donor in good health (CMV status not recorded). Some clones in this sample may be carry-over from other donors' samples. Sequencing used cultured CD8+ T cells from PBMCs, obtained from culture after CMV antigen stimulation. The chain recombines TRBV6-2 or TRBV6-3 with TRBJ1-1; unclear D gene. Here the CDR3 reads CASSYVRLNTEAFF. CDR3 in DNA: TGTGCCAGCAGTTACGTGCGCCTGAACACTGAAGCTTTCTTT.